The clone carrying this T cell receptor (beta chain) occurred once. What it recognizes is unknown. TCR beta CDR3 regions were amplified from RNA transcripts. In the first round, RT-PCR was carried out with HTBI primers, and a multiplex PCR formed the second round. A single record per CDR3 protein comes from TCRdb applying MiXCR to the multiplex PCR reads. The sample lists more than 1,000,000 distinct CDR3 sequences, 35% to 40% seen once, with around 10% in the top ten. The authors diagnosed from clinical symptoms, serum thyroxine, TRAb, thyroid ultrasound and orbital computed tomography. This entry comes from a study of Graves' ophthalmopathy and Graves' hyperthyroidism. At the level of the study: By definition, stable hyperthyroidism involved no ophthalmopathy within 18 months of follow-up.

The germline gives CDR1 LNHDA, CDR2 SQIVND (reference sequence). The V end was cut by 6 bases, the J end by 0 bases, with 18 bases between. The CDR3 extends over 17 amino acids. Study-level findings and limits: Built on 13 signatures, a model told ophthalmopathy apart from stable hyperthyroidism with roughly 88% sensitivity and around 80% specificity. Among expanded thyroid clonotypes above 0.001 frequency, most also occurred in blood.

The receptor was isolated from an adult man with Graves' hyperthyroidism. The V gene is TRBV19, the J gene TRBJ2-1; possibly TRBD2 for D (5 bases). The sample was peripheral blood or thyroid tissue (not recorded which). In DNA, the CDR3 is TGTGCCAGTAGCGTTTGGCTAGCCACGAGCTCCTACAATGAGCAGTTCTTC. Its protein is CASSVWLATSSYNEQFF.